The TCR beta chain described here comes from a study of glioma-infiltrating T cells. Notes on the study in general: Tissue-blood divergence was below expectation in non-neoplastic patients, above in gliomas. Tissue and blood shared very few CDR3 sequences.

Amplification of TCR alpha and beta CDR3 regions from RNA used iRepertoire nested multiplex PCR. One-step reverse transcription and amplification started from approximately 100-400 ng of tissue mRNA or PBMC total RNA. TCRdb redid the calling of the multiplex PCR reads with MiXCR, one entry per CDR3 protein. The sample has about 180,000 distinct CDR3 sequences, 43% seen once. This clonotype has ten or more counts. Its target is unknown. This receptor was obtained from a human donor with low-grade glioma or glioblastoma, undergoing nonglioma brain surgery, or in good health (not recorded which). Sequencing used glioma tissue, nonneoplastic brain tissue, or PBMCs (not recorded which).

This CDR3 reads CASSLGGGSQPQHF. The CDR3, as DNA: TGTGCCAGCAGCTTAGGAGGGGGAAGTCAGCCCCAGCATTTT. This rearrangement joins TRBV7-9 to TRBJ1-5; D is possibly TRBD1 (6 bases). The CDR3 extends over 14 amino acids. V shed 1 base and J shed 6 bases, with 10 bases lying between them. The germline CDR1 and CDR2 sequences are SEHNR and FQNEAQ (reference sequence).